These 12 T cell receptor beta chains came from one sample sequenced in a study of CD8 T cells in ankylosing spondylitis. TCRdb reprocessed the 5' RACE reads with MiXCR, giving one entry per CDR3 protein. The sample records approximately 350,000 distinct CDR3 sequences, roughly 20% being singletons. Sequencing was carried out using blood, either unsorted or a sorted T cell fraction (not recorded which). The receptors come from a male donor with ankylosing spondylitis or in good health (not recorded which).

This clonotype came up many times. The CDR3 loop is CASSQMNTEAFF. The CDR3, as DNA: TGTGCCAGCAGTCAGATGAACACTGAAGCTTTCTTT. The chain recombines TRBV12-3 or TRBV12-4 with TRBJ1-1; D remains ambiguous. The CDR3 is made up of 12 amino acids. V lost 5 bases to trimming and J lost 0 bases, with 4 bases between them.

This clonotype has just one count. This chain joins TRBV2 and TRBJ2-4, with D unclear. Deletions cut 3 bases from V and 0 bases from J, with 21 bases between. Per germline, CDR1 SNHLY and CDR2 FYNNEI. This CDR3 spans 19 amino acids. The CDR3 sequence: CASSEAVRISYLAKNIQYF. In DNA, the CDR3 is TGTGCCAGCAGTGAGGCAGTAAGGATATCTTACCTAGCCAAAAACATTCAGTACTTC.

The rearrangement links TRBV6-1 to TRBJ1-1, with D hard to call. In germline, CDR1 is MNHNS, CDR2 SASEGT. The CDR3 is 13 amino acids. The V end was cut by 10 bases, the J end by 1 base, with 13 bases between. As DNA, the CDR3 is TGTGCCACCAAACCCCTTGGGAACACTGAAGCTTTCTTT. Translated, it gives CATKPLGNTEAFF.

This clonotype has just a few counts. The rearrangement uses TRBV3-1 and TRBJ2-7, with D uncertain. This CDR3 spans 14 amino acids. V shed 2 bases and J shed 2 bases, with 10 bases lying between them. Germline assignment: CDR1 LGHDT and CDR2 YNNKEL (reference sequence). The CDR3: CASSQSGLAYEQYF. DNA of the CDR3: TGTGCCAGCAGCCAATCTGGATTAGCCTACGAGCAGTACTTC.

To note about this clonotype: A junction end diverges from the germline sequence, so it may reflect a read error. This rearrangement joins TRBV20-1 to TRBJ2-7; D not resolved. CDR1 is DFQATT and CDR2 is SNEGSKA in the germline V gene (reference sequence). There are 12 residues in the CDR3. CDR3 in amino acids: CCARDLADEQYF. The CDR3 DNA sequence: TGCTGTGCTAGAGATTTGGCGGATGAGCAGTACTTC.

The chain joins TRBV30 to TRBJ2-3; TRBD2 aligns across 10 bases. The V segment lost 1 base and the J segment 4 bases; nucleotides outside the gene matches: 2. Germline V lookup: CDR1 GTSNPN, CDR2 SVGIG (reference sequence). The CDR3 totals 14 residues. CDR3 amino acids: CAWSAGTSADTQYF. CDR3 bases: TGTGCCTGGAGTGCAGGGACTAGCGCAGATACGCAGTATTTT. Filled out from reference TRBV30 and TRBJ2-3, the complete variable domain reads SQTIHQWPATLVQPVGSPLSLECTVEGTSNPNLYWYRQAAGRGLQLLFYSVGIGQISSEVPQNLSASRPQDRQFILSSKKLLLSDSGFYLCAWSAGTSADTQYFGPGTRLTVL.

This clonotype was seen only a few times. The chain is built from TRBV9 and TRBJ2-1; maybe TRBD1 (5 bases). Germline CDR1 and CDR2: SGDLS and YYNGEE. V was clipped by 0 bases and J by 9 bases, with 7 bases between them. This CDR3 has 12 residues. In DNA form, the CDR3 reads TGTGCCAGCAGCGTAGGAGACAGTGAGCAGTTCTTC. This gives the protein CASSVGDSEQFF.

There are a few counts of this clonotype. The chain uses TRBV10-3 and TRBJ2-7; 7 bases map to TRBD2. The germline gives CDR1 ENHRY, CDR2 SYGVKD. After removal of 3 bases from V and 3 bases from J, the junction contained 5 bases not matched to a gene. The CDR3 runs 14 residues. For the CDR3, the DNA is TGTGCCATCAGTGACGAGCGGGGCTACTACGAGCAGTACTTC. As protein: CAISDERGYYEQYF.

The CDR3 nucleotides are TGTGCCAGCAGTGACGGGGGGGCCACCACAGATACGCAGTATTTT. It is translated as CASSDGGATTDTQYF. V usage is TRBV6-4 and J usage is TRBJ2-3, with a weak D call TRBD2 (7 bases). With 2 bases removed from V and 2 bases from J, the gap between germline ends came to 11 bases. Germline CDR1 and CDR2: MRHNA and SNTAGT. The CDR3 loop spans 15 amino acids.

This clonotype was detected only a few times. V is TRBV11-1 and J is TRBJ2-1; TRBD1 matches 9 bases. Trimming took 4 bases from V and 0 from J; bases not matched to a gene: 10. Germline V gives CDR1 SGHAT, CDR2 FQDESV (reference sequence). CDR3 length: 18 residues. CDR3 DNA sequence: TGTGCCAGCAGCTCCGTGCGTAGGGACAGGGACTCCTACAATGAGCAGTTCTTC. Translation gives CASSSVRRDRDSYNEQFF.

CDR3 sequence: CASSSPRAWAGRGSDTQYF. The CDR3 nucleotides read TGTGCCAGCAGTTCGCCCAGGGCGTGGGCTGGGCGGGGCTCTGATACGCAGTATTTT. The chain has TRBV27 and TRBJ2-3; TRBD2 might be the D (6 bases). The CDR3 covers 19 residues. V was clipped by 4 bases and J by 6 bases, with 29 bases between them. From germline, CDR1 is MNHEY and CDR2 SMNVEV (reference sequence).

DNA of the CDR3: TGTGCCAGCAGTAGCGGTTGGGTAGCGGGGGTAACTAGCACAGATACGCAGTATTTT. Its translation is CASSSGWVAGVTSTDTQYF. The V call is TRBV27, the J call TRBJ2-3; 9 bases line up with TRBD2. CDR1 and CDR2 from the germline V gene are MNHEY and SMNVEV (reference sequence). The CDR3 is 19 residues long. With V trimmed by 5 bases and J by 0 bases, 15 bases remained unmatched.